Reported below is one T cell receptor (beta chain). The sample belongs to a study of blood T cell repertoires in COVID-19. The data were produced by immunoSEQ multiplex PCR, yet TCRdb's version contains in-frame clones alone and is incomplete. The sample records under 200,000 clones, about 88% being singletons. Looked up from germline, CDR1 is SGHAT and CDR2 is FQNNGV. This CDR3 has 15 residues. Germline trimming cut 5 bases from V and 1 base from J; bases unmatched to any gene: 4. The receptor's source is a man aged 18 to 29 with acute or convalescent COVID-19. The V gene is TRBV11-2, the J gene TRBJ2-3, with 9 bases aligning to TRBD2. Sample: peripheral blood. The CDR3 nucleotides are TGTGCCAGCAGCCCTAGCGGGGTGGGCACAGATACGCAGTATTTT. Amino acids: CASSPSGVGTDTQYF.